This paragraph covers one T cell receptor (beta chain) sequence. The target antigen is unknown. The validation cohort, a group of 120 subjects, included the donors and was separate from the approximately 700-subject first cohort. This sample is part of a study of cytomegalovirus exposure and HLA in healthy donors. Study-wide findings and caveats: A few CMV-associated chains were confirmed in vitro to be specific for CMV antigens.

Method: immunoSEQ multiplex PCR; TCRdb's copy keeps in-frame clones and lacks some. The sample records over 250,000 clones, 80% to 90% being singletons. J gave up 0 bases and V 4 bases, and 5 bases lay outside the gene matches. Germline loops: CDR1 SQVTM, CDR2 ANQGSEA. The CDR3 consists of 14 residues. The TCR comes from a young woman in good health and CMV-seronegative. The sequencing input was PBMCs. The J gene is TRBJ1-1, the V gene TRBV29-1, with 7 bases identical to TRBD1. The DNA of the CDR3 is TGCAGCGTTGGCGCAGGGGGAGTGAACACTGAAGCTTTCTTT. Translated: CSVGAGGVNTEAFF.